This entry is about one T cell receptor (beta chain). This clonotype was observed a handful of times. Its antigen target is currently unknown. Base qualities were left out, and no much larger clone turns up one base away. The sample comes from a study of early T cells in non-severe SARS-CoV-2 infection (dated by TCRdb to the early 2020s). Study-wide context: TCR sequencing used bulk RNA from unsorted whole blood, so alpha and beta chains could not be paired.

Taken from the germline V gene, the CDR1 and CDR2 loops are SQVTM and ANQGSEA. The CDR3 numbers 14 residues from cysteine through phenylalanine. Of the read, only the CDR3 DNA is kept; its 42 bases are in frame from base 1. Germline trimming amounts to 6 bases on V and 3 bases on J, with 6 as the count of junction bases outside the gene matches. This was a case-control study nested in a cohort of healthcare workers in London, UK, who had nasopharyngeal swab PCR tests and blood samples taken every week. Healthcare workers were recruited during the week of the UK lockdown, between 23 and 31 March 2020, and followed weekly for up to roughly 15 weeks. The library relied on 5' RACE. For sequencing, a NextSeq 500 was employed. The TCR library protocol attached unique molecular identifiers to individual cDNA molecules to correct for sequencing error and PCR bias. Sequencing covered both TCR alpha and beta chains, and within each sample the abundances of alpha and beta sequences were tightly co-correlated. The authors processed their data as follows. Decombinator V4 was used to annotate TCR sequences for V gene, J gene and CDR3. TCRs were defined as expanded if a significant change between any two time points was detected under a Poisson model with p below 0.0001. TCR abundances were normalised to the total number of TCRs sequenced in each sample and reported as counts per million. TRAV1-2 paired with TRAJ12, TRAJ20 or TRAJ33 defined MAIT TCRs, while TRAV10 paired with TRAJ18 defined iNKT TCRs. VDJdb, accessed 1 November 2021, was searched for CMV, EBV and SARS-CoV-2 annotated TCRs, with TCRs annotated for multiple antigens excluded. TCRdb redid the processing of the public reads, applying fastp at Q25 and MiXCR, and retained in-frame beta chains. Under each unique CDR3 protein, matching rows form one entry showing the most common genes and DNA. TCRdb assigned the V and J calls; the authors' analysis was not used. This sample holds tens of thousands of distinct CDR3 sequences; roughly 4% were observed only once. Around 10% of the sample is held by the ten biggest clonotypes.

General study outcomes and caveats: Matching against VDJdb was skewed toward anti-spike CD8 responses, likely underestimated virus-specific expansions, and missed private and CD4 specificities.

Sequenced sample: whole blood. The sequence links TRBV29-1 to TRBJ2-7, with 12 bases matching TRBD2. The TCR originated in an adult who was a healthcare worker with PCR-confirmed SARS-CoV-2 infection or an uninfected control (not recorded which). In nucleotide form, the sequence is TGCAGCGTACAAAGGACTAGCGGGAACTACGAGCAGTACTTC. This sequence encodes CSVQRTSGNYEQYF.